These T cell receptor beta chains were read from a single sample in a study of shared clonotypes between healthy human individuals. The table came from immunoSEQ multiplex PCR; TCRdb's copy has only in-frame clones and leaves some out. The table shows 1,400,000 or so clones, with about 98.5% occurring only once. The sample comprised naive CD4+ T cells sorted from blood. The receptors stem from a man aged 25-45 years in good health. CDR3s include the opening cysteine and the closing phenylalanine or tryptophan. D genes are given only for firm matches. Clone size, where shown, is once, few, many, or a class for clones that have expanded.

d_gene: .
abundance: .
v_gene: TRBV5-6
j_gene: TRBJ2-3
CDR3aa: CASSLGISTDTQYF
CDR3nt: TGTGCCAGCAGCCTAGGTATCAGCACAGATACGCAGTATTTT

d_gene: TRBD1
abundance: once
v_gene: TRBV15
j_gene: TRBJ2-7
CDR3aa: CATSRAGTVEYEQYF
CDR3nt: TGTGCCACCAGCAGAGCCGGGACAGTTGAATACGAGCAGTACTTC

d_gene: .
abundance: .
v_gene: TRBV10-1
j_gene: TRBJ2-5
CDR3aa: CASSRGEETQYF
CDR3nt: TGCGCCAGCAGTCGGGGAGAAGAGACCCAGTACTTC

d_gene: .
abundance: .
v_gene: TRBV7-2
j_gene: TRBJ1-2
CDR3aa: CASSPSVGNYGYTF
CDR3nt: TGTGCCAGCAGCCCCTCCGTTGGGAACTATGGCTACACCTTC

d_gene: .
abundance: once
v_gene: TRBV23-1
j_gene: TRBJ2-5
CDR3aa: CASSQDHSNDGAGETQYF
CDR3nt: TGCGCCAGCAGTCAAGACCATAGTAATGACGGTGCTGGGGAGACCCAGTACTTC

d_gene: .
abundance: .
v_gene: TRBV15
j_gene: TRBJ1-2
CDR3aa: CATSRGGTQGSAGYTF
CDR3nt: TGTGCCACCAGCAGAGGGGGGACCCAGGGGTCGGCTGGCTACACCTTC

d_gene: .
abundance: .
v_gene: TRBV14
j_gene: TRBJ2-1
CDR3aa: CASSLWGSSYNEQFF
CDR3nt: TGTGCCAGCAGCCTCTGGGGGAGCTCCTACAATGAGCAGTTCTTC

d_gene: .
abundance: .
v_gene: TRBV9
j_gene: TRBJ2-7
CDR3aa: CASSAGGASSYEQYF
CDR3nt: TGTGCCAGCAGCGCGGGCGGGGCAAGCTCCTACGAGCAGTACTTC

d_gene: .
abundance: .
v_gene: TRBV14
j_gene: TRBJ2-7
CDR3aa: CASSQVTSTRPYEQYF
CDR3nt: TGTGCCAGCAGCCAAGTGACTAGTACCCGACCGTACGAGCAGTACTTC

d_gene: .
abundance: .
v_gene: TRBV7-3
j_gene: TRBJ2-1
CDR3aa: CASRSDSYNEQFF
CDR3nt: TGTGCCAGCAGATCCGATTCCTACAATGAGCAGTTCTTC

d_gene: TRBD2
abundance: .
v_gene: TRBV19
j_gene: TRBJ2-7
CDR3aa: CASSGAGGPYEQYF
CDR3nt: TGTGCCAGTAGTGGGGCGGGAGGGCCGTACGAGCAGTACTTC

d_gene: .
abundance: .
v_gene: TRBV7-6
j_gene: TRBJ2-1
CDR3aa: CASSLSPGRGNEQFF
CDR3nt: TGTGCCAGCAGCTTATCTCCAGGACGAGGCAATGAGCAGTTCTTC

d_gene: .
abundance: .
v_gene: TRBV4-3
j_gene: TRBJ1-1
CDR3aa: CASSHAGATYTEAFF
CDR3nt: TGCGCCAGCAGCCACGCGGGGGCAACGTACACTGAAGCTTTCTTT

d_gene: .
abundance: .
v_gene: TRBV18
j_gene: TRBJ1-2
CDR3aa: CASSSYQQGVDYGYTF
CDR3nt: TGTGCCAGCTCATCTTACCAACAGGGAGTGGACTATGGCTACACCTTC

d_gene: TRBD1
abundance: .
v_gene: TRBV2
j_gene: TRBJ1-1
CDR3aa: CASRRGRVDTEAFF
CDR3nt: TGTGCCAGCAGGAGGGGGCGAGTTGACACTGAAGCTTTCTTT

d_gene: TRBD1
abundance: .
v_gene: TRBV11-3
j_gene: TRBJ2-7
CDR3aa: CASSLGPPNRGNSYEQYF
CDR3nt: TGTGCCAGCAGCTTAGGTCCCCCAAACAGGGGTAATTCCTACGAGCAGTACTTC

d_gene: .
abundance: .
v_gene: TRBV2
j_gene: TRBJ2-3
CDR3aa: CASRYTDTQYF
CDR3nt: TGTGCCAGCAGGTACACAGATACGCAGTATTTT

d_gene: .
abundance: .
v_gene: TRBV7-9
j_gene: TRBJ2-1
CDR3aa: CASSLGLGNEQFF
CDR3nt: TGTGCCAGCAGCTTAGGGCTGGGCAATGAGCAGTTCTTC

d_gene: .
abundance: .
v_gene: TRBV18
j_gene: TRBJ1-5
CDR3aa: CASSTDSNQPQHF
CDR3nt: TGTGCCAGCTCAACAGACAGCAATCAGCCCCAGCATTTT

d_gene: .
abundance: .
v_gene: TRBV27
j_gene: TRBJ1-2
CDR3aa: CASSFRGTGGYTF
CDR3nt: TGTGCCAGCAGTTTCCGGGGGACCGGCGGCTACACCTTC

d_gene: TRBD1
abundance: few
v_gene: TRBV27
j_gene: TRBJ1-1
CDR3aa: CASSSGQGNTEAFF
CDR3nt: TGTGCCAGCAGTTCGGGACAGGGGAACACTGAAGCTTTCTTT

d_gene: TRBD1
abundance: .
v_gene: TRBV7-8
j_gene: TRBJ2-1
CDR3aa: CASSPRQDRVGNEQFF
CDR3nt: TGTGCCAGCAGCCCCCGCCAGGACAGGGTAGGCAATGAGCAGTTCTTC

d_gene: .
abundance: .
v_gene: TRBV12-5
j_gene: TRBJ1-5
CDR3aa: CASGLVPPPDSFVGNQPQHF
CDR3nt: TGTGCTAGTGGTTTGGTGCCTCCCCCGGACAGTTTTGTGGGCAATCAGCCCCAGCATTTT

d_gene: .
abundance: .
v_gene: TRBV5-6
j_gene: TRBJ2-1
CDR3aa: CASSLVSGRSLNEQFF
CDR3nt: TGTGCCAGCAGCTTGGTGTCGGGACGTAGTCTCAATGAGCAGTTCTTC

d_gene: TRBD1
abundance: .
v_gene: TRBV10-3
j_gene: TRBJ1-4
CDR3aa: CAISESRTGGSEKLFF
CDR3nt: TGTGCCATCAGTGAGTCGCGGACAGGAGGGAGTGAAAAACTGTTTTTT

d_gene: .
abundance: .
v_gene: TRBV18
j_gene: TRBJ2-2
CDR3aa: CASSPKRDTGELFF
CDR3nt: TGTGCCAGCTCACCAAAGAGAGACACCGGGGAGCTGTTTTTT

d_gene: .
abundance: .
v_gene: TRBV28
j_gene: TRBJ2-2
CDR3aa: CASSGTERERGTGELFF
CDR3nt: TGTGCCAGCAGTGGGACAGAACGGGAGCGAGGCACCGGGGAGCTGTTTTTT